The next 23 T cell receptor beta chains were all read from a single sample in a study of T cell changes during pregnancy in multiple sclerosis. This table comes from immunoSEQ multiplex PCR, and its TCRdb copy is limited to in-frame clones, with some not included. Seen here are about 98,000 clones, roughly 94% observed once, and the top ten hold approximately 2.2%. This material consisted of peripheral blood, taken after pregnancy. The origin of the receptors is a female donor in good health, enrolled as a control in a pregnancy study.

The rearrangement joins TRBV2 to TRBJ2-5; tentative D call: TRBD1 (5 bases). The DNA end is more similar to TRBJ2-7, so the J call may be wrong. CDR1 and CDR2 from the germline V gene are SNHLY and FYNNEI. The CDR3 has 15 residues. DNA for the CDR3: TGTGCCAGCAGTGAGGGGTGGGGCAGCTCCTACGAGCAGTACTTC. It encodes CASSEGWGSSYEQYF.

This chain joins TRBV27 and TRBJ2-1; 9 positions match TRBD2. V gave up 2 bases and J gave up 7 bases; unmatched junction bases: 6. Germline-derived CDR1 and CDR2 are MNHEY and SMNVEV (reference sequence). The CDR3 loop spans 15 amino acids. The DNA of the CDR3 is TGTGCCAGCAGTTTAGGAATAGCGGGGGTGAATGAGCAGTTCTTC. This gives the protein CASSLGIAGVNEQFF.

This chain uses TRBV6-1 with TRBJ1-6; D gene unclear. V lost 6 bases, J lost 10 bases, and 16 bases lay in between. Germline assignment: CDR1 MNHNS and CDR2 SASEGT. There are 14 residues in the CDR3. The CDR3 here is CASRPGGIRSPLHF. For the CDR3, the DNA is TGTGCCAGCAGGCCGGGAGGAATAAGGTCACCCCTCCACTTT.

The rearrangement links TRBV11-2 to TRBJ2-1; 11 nucleotides align to TRBD2. The CDR3 runs 16 residues. The germline V gene has CDR1 SGHAT and CDR2 FQNNGV. V shed 4 bases, J shed 2 bases, and the junction held 4 bases outside the gene matches. CDR3: CASSSLGLAAYNEQFF. As DNA, the CDR3 is TGTGCCAGCAGCTCTCTGGGACTAGCGGCCTACAATGAGCAGTTCTTC. Together with reference TRBV11-2 and TRBJ2-1, the CDR3 gives the full variable domain: EAGVAQSPRYKIIEKRQSVAFWCNPISGHATLYWYQQILGQGPKLLIQFQNNGVVDDSQLPKDRFSAERLKGVDSTLKIQPAKLEDSAVYLCASSSLGLAAYNEQFFGPGTRLTVL.

The chain uses TRBV12-5 and TRBJ2-7, with 10 bases matching TRBD2. Germline assignment: CDR1 LGHNT and CDR2 FRNRAP. V lost 2 bases to trimming and J lost 6 bases; unmatched junction nucleotides: 13. The CDR3 is 17 amino acids. CDR3 residues: CASGLSLAGEEDGEQYF. The CDR3 region has the DNA TGTGCTAGTGGTTTGAGTCTAGCGGGGGAGGAGGATGGCGAGCAGTACTTC.

The gene calls are TRBV10-3 and TRBJ2-1; TRBD1 matches at 10 bases. The V and J ends lost 4 bases and 7 bases, in that order; junction bases with no gene match: 10. This CDR3 region has 16 residues. Germline V gene data show CDR1 as ENHRY and CDR2 as SYGVKD. The CDR3 protein is CAISGNPGQGRNEQFF. The CDR3 DNA reads TGTGCCATCAGTGGCAACCCGGGACAGGGGCGAAATGAGCAGTTCTTC.

The J gene is TRBJ1-1, the V gene TRBV10-3, with TRBD1 identical over 10 bases. The CDR3 length is 22 residues. The V segment lost 3 bases and the J segment 5 bases; nucleotides outside the gene matches: 27. Germline assignment: CDR1 ENHRY and CDR2 SYGVKD. The CDR3, as DNA: TGTGCCATCAGTGACCCCACCGGGACAGGGGCTCGTCTGATAGTTCCTAAAACTGAAGCTTTCTTT. It yields the protein CAISDPTGTGARLIVPKTEAFF.

The chain couples TRBV15 to TRBJ1-2, with a tentative D call TRBD1 (6 bases). CDR1 is LNHNV and CDR2 is YYDKDF in the germline V gene (reference sequence). The V end lost 0 bases, the J end lost 8 bases, and 10 bases lay between the germline ends. This CDR3 is 13 amino acids long. CDR3 sequence: CATSRDNQGGYTF. The CDR3 DNA sequence: TGTGCCACCAGCAGAGATAACCAGGGGGGCTACACCTTC.

The CDR3 here is CASRNRGSEQYF. CDR3 in DNA: TGTGCCAGCAGAAACAGGGGATCCGAGCAGTACTTC. The V and J genes are TRBV6-5 and TRBJ2-7, with TRBD1 matching 7 bases. Germline values: CDR1 MNHEY, CDR2 SVGAGI. With 6 bases clipped from V and 6 bases from J, the junction kept 5 bases outside the gene matches. There are 12 residues in the CDR3.

V is TRBV5-1 and J is TRBJ2-7, with a tentative D call TRBD1 (5 bases). The CDR3 runs 12 residues. With 5 bases removed from V and 0 bases from J, the gap between germline ends came to 6 bases. Germline-derived CDR1 and CDR2 are SGHRS and YFSETQ. CDR3 loop: CASRDTSYEQYF. As DNA, the CDR3 is TGCGCCAGCAGGGACACCTCCTACGAGCAGTACTTC. The complete variable domain, with remaining parts taken from reference TRBV5-1 and TRBJ2-7, reads KAGVTQTPRYLIKTRGQQVTLSCSPISGHRSVSWYQQTPGQGLQFLFEYFSETQRNKGNFPGRFSGRQFSNSRSEMNVSTLELGDSALYLCASRDTSYEQYFGPGTRLTVT.

This chain connects TRBV13 to TRBJ2-3; D perhaps matches TRBD2 (7 bases). V was cut by 5 bases and J by 6 bases, with 24 bases left in between. This CDR3 comprises 17 residues. Germline CDR1 and CDR2: PRHDT and FYEKMQ (reference sequence). CDR3 in DNA: TGTGCCAGCAGCGCCCCGGGACTATCACGAACAGGGGATACGCAGTATTTT. This translates into CASSAPGLSRTGDTQYF.

This sequence joins TRBV11-2 and TRBJ2-2; D uncertain. This CDR3 contains 14 residues. V was clipped by 0 bases and J by 5 bases, with 7 bases between them. CDR1 is SGHAT, CDR2 FQNNGV, per germline. In DNA form, the CDR3 reads TGTGCCAGCAGCTTAGAGGCAGGTACCGGGGAGCTGTTTTTT. Amino acid sequence: CASSLEAGTGELFF.

The chain is built from TRBV29-1 and TRBJ2-5; 8 nucleotides match TRBD1. The V segment lost 2 bases and the J segment 5 bases; nucleotides outside the gene matches: 1. Germline values: CDR1 SQVTM, CDR2 ANQGSEA. The CDR3 is 12 amino acids. This chain's CDR3 is CSVERQGETQYF. For the CDR3, the DNA is TGCAGCGTTGAAAGACAGGGGGAGACCCAGTACTTC.

A note on this clone: The junction departs from the called germline gene at one end, perhaps through a read error. The gene calls are TRBV7-7 and TRBJ2-7; 10 bases fit TRBD1. Germline loops: CDR1 SSHAT, CDR2 FNYEAQ (reference sequence). The CDR3 extends over 14 amino acids. The CDR3 spells CASIIGTGEFGGNF. CDR3 sequence (DNA): TGTGCTAGCATCATCGGGACAGGGGAATTCGGAGGGAACTTC.

V usage is TRBV13 and J usage is TRBJ2-7; no firm D call. This CDR3 has 11 residues. Trimming left V 5 bases short and J 6 bases short, with 8 bases between. Germline V lookup: CDR1 PRHDT, CDR2 FYEKMQ (reference sequence). The CDR3 bases are TGTGCCAGCAGCCAATTGAGCGAGCAGTACTTC. Translated: CASSQLSEQYF.

V gene TRBV28 combines with J gene TRBJ2-4; a possible D gene is TRBD2 (5 bases). CDR3 length equals 20 residues. Germline CDR1 MDHEN, CDR2 SYDVKM. Trimming pared 3 bases from V and 0 bases from J, leaving 24 bases between. DNA of the CDR3: TGTGCCAGCAGTTTGAAGAGGGTACCAAGACTCATTATAGCCAAAAACATTCAGTACTTC. Protein sequence: CASSLKRVPRLIIAKNIQYF.

The rearrangement links TRBV5-1 to TRBJ2-5; D is undetermined. CDR1 is SGHRS and CDR2 is YFSETQ in the germline V gene. Between the trimmed V and J ends, which lost 0 bases and 4 bases, there was a span of 10 bases. The CDR3 loop spans 14 amino acids. DNA of the CDR3: TGCGCCAGCAGCTTGGATAGTATCCCAGAGACCCAGTACTTC. It codes for CASSLDSIPETQYF.

This chain links TRBV5-1 with TRBJ2-3; no clear D gene. V lost 0 bases, J lost 0 bases, and 5 bases lay in between. The CDR3 is 14 amino acids. Per the germline V gene, CDR1 is SGHRS and CDR2 is YFSETQ. CDR3 sequence (DNA): TGCGCCAGCAGCTTGGAAACTAGCACAGATACGCAGTATTTT. Translating gives CASSLETSTDTQYF.

The chain is built from TRBV10-1 and TRBJ2-2; perhaps TRBD1 as D (5 bases). The CDR3 consists of 19 residues. Germline values: CDR1 WNHNN, CDR2 SYGVQD (reference sequence). With 3 bases removed from V and 1 base from J, the gap between germline ends came to 21 bases. CDR3 residues: CASSDLDRRNPMNTGELFF. The CDR3 nucleotides read TGCGCCAGCAGTGATTTAGACAGACGAAACCCGATGAACACCGGGGAGCTGTTTTTT.

This chain uses TRBV7-9 with TRBJ2-1; 10 bases align to TRBD2. V lost 5 bases to trimming and J lost 4 bases; unmatched junction nucleotides: 11. Looked up from germline, CDR1 is SEHNR and CDR2 is FQNEAQ (reference sequence). There are 17 residues in the CDR3. The CDR3 sequence: CASSRSGGPEIYNEQFF. The CDR3 region has the DNA TGTGCCAGCAGCCGTAGCGGGGGGCCCGAAATTTACAATGAGCAGTTCTTC.

The chain is built from TRBV27 and TRBJ2-2; 9 bases match TRBD1. V lost 7 bases, J lost 5 bases, and 5 bases stayed unmatched. The CDR3 contains 14 residues. CDR1 is MNHEY and CDR2 is SMNVEV in the germline V gene (reference sequence). This chain's CDR3 is CASTPGTGTGELFF. The CDR3 nucleotides read TGTGCCAGCACCCCCGGGACAGGGACCGGGGAGCTGTTTTTT.

The chain has TRBV4-2 and TRBJ1-1; 9 bases fit TRBD1. CDR3 length: 16 residues. Germline V gives CDR1 LGHNA, CDR2 YNFKEQ. J lost 1 base, V lost 4 bases, and 7 bases had no gene match. For the CDR3, the DNA is TGTGCCAGCAGCCGGGGGGACAGGGAGCCGAACACTGAAGCTTTCTTT. Translated, it gives CASSRGDREPNTEAFF.

The genes are TRBV25-1 and TRBJ1-2; 8 bases fit TRBD1. The germline CDR1 and CDR2 sequences are MGHDK and SYGVNS. The CDR3 loop spans 14 amino acids. Trimming cost V 3 bases and J 4 bases; bases outside gene matches: 4. This CDR3 is CASSELGQGYGYTF. The DNA of the CDR3 is TGTGCCAGCAGTGAGCTAGGACAGGGCTATGGCTACACCTTC.